The source of this T cell receptor beta chain is a study of blood T cell repertoires in COVID-19. Study background: PBMCs, B-cell-depleted T cells, or T cells provided the cDNA or gDNA that made up the material.

Clones were read by immunoSEQ multiplex PCR, and TCRdb kept only the in-frame ones, dropping some. Of about 140,000 clones in the sample, approximately 84% are singletons; the top ten hold 4.5% to 7%. CDR1 and CDR2 from the germline V gene are LGHNA and YSLEER. The CDR3 runs to 18 residues. V lost 2 bases and J lost 5, with 21 bases in between. Recruitment covered about two dozen US areas and drew participants whose ages spanned roughly 18 to 100 years. The sample was PBMCs or T cells enriched from blood (not recorded which). The TCR comes from a middle-aged man with acute COVID-19. The V call is TRBV4-3, the J call TRBJ2-2; tentatively, D is TRBD2 (6 bases). The CDR3 here is CASSQNPPTSAGTGELFF. In DNA form, the CDR3 reads TGCGCCAGCAGCCAAAATCCCCCGACTAGTGCGGGGACCGGGGAGCTGTTTTTT.